These 29 T cell receptor beta chains were sequenced from one sample in a study of blood T cell repertoires in COVID-19. Clones were read by immunoSEQ multiplex PCR, and TCRdb kept only the in-frame ones, dropping some. The repertoire includes under 200,000 clones, approximately 80% of them detected once, and less than 9.5% sits in the top ten. Sequencing was carried out using peripheral blood. The receptors were gathered from a man in his 60s with acute or convalescent COVID-19.

The chain employs TRBV5-6 and TRBJ1-5; 7 bases are a match to TRBD1. V lost 5 bases, J lost 2 bases, and 4 bases stayed unmatched. Germline V gene lookup returns CDR1 SGHDT and CDR2 YYEEEE. The CDR3 extends over 14 amino acids. The CDR3 DNA follows: TGTGCCAGCAGTTTCGGGACAGGCAATCAGCCCCAGCATTTT. Translating it yields CASSFGTGNQPQHF. Filled out from reference TRBV5-6 and TRBJ1-5, the complete variable domain reads DAGVTQSPTHLIKTRGQQVTLRCSPKSGHDTVSWYQQALGQGPQFIFQYYEEEERQRGNFPDRFSGHQFPNYSSELNVNALLLGDSALYLCASSFGTGNQPQHFGDGTRLSIL.

The chain joins TRBV5-5 to TRBJ2-2; D is possibly TRBD2 (6 bases). Trimming removed 2 bases at V and 2 bases at J, with 16 bases between. This CDR3 is built from 17 residues. Germline CDR1 SGHKS, CDR2 YYEKEE (reference sequence). Here the CDR3 reads CASSLSGDSLNTGELFF. CDR3 sequence (DNA): TGTGCCAGCAGCTTATCTGGGGACTCCTTAAACACCGGGGAGCTGTTTTTT. Together with reference TRBV5-5 and TRBJ2-2, the CDR3 gives the full variable domain: DAGVTQSPTHLIKTRGQQVTLRCSPISGHKSVSWYQQVLGQGPQFIFQYYEKEERGRGNFPDRFSARQFPNYSSELNVNALLLGDSALYLCASSLSGDSLNTGELFFGEGSRLTVL.

This clone was seen a few times. CDR3 nucleotide sequence: TGTGCCAGCAGCCCCCGGACTAGCGGAAATGAGCAGTTCTTC. It is translated as CASSPRTSGNEQFF. The J gene is TRBJ2-1, the V gene TRBV7-9, with 10 bases that match TRBD2. J gave up 7 bases and V 5 bases, and 5 bases lay outside the gene matches. Germline CDR1 and CDR2: SEHNR and FQNEAQ (reference sequence). The CDR3 spans 14 residues. Supplemented by reference TRBV7-9 and TRBJ2-1, the full variable domain reads DTGVSQNPRHKITKRGQNVTFRCDPISEHNRLYWYRQTLGQGPEFLTYFQNEAQLEKSRLLSDRFSAERPKGSFSTLEIQRTEQGDSAMYLCASSPRTSGNEQFFGPGTRLTVL.

This clone turned up a few times. The CDR3 region has the DNA TGTGCCTGGAGCAGGGGCAATCAGCCCCAGCATTTT. Protein product: CAWSRGNQPQHF. The gene calls are TRBV30 and TRBJ1-5; a weak D match, TRBD1 (5 bases). Germline V gene sequence: CDR1 GTSNPN, CDR2 SVGIG (reference sequence). With 3 bases removed from V and 2 bases from J, the gap between germline ends came to 5 bases. The CDR3 runs 12 residues.

CDR3 DNA sequence: TGTGCCAGCAGCTTAGGAATCGGGGGAAACACTGAAGCTTTCTTT. This translates into CASSLGIGGNTEAFF. The chain couples TRBV13 to TRBJ1-1; the D gene is possibly TRBD1 (5 bases). CDR1 PRHDT and CDR2 FYEKMQ come from the germline V gene (reference sequence). This CDR3 is 15 amino acids long. The ends were cut back, 0 bases at V and 2 bases at J, with 10 bases in the middle.

This clone was counted only a few times. The V call is TRBV5-1, the J call TRBJ1-5; a weak D match, TRBD1 (5 bases). CDR1 and CDR2 (germline): SGHRS, YFSETQ. Trimming removed 1 base at V and 3 bases at J, with 11 bases between. CDR3 size: 15 residues. The CDR3 sequence: CASSLSGGTNQPQHF. Here the CDR3 DNA reads TGCGCCAGCAGCTTGAGTGGGGGGACCAATCAGCCCCAGCATTTT.

The gene calls are TRBV6-2 or TRBV6-3 and TRBJ1-1, with TRBD1 matching over 7 bases. The germline gives CDR1 MNHEY, CDR2 SVGEGT. The CDR3 spans 13 residues. The ends lost 5 bases at V and 3 bases at J; junction bases unmatched: 3. The CDR3 protein is CASSQTGDTEAFF. The CDR3 nucleotides are TGTGCCAGCAGTCAAACAGGGGACACTGAAGCTTTCTTT.

The V call is TRBV15, the J call TRBJ2-1; D is perhaps TRBD2 (6 bases). The germline V gene has CDR1 LNHNV and CDR2 YYDKDF (reference sequence). The CDR3 has 14 residues. V dropped 9 bases and J dropped 4 bases, with 16 bases sitting between them. CDR3 loop: CATSTSGLYNEQFF. CDR3 DNA sequence: TGTGCCACGTCAACGAGCGGACTATACAATGAGCAGTTCTTC.

The chain uses TRBV24-1 and TRBJ2-1, with 9 bases matching TRBD1. Unmatched junction bases numbered 12, after V lost 2 bases and J lost 5 bases. The CDR3 has 18 amino acids. Germline CDR1 is KGHDR and CDR2 is SFDVKD. The CDR3 DNA reads TGTGCCACCAGTGATTCTCCCGGGACAGGGAGGGTAAACAATGAGCAGTTCTTC. Amino acid sequence: CATSDSPGTGRVNNEQFF.

The chain carries TRBV19 and TRBJ1-1, with unresolved D. Germline CDR1 and CDR2: LNHDA and SQIVND (reference sequence). The CDR3 covers 13 residues. Trimming shortened V by 4 bases and J by 1 base, and 7 bases separated the two germline ends. As DNA, the CDR3 is TGTGCCAGTAGTAGTCCAGGGAACACTGAAGCTTTCTTT. Translating gives CASSSPGNTEAFF. The variable domain in full, completed from reference TRBV19 and TRBJ1-1, reads DGGITQSPKYLFRKEGQNVTLSCEQNLNHDAMYWYRQDPGQGLRLIYYSQIVNDFQKGDIAEGYSVSREKKESFPLTVTSAQKNPTAFYLCASSSPGNTEAFFGQGTRLTVV.

This chain uses TRBV7-8 with TRBJ2-5; a weak D match, TRBD1 (6 bases). The CDR3 is 13 residues long. Trimming shortened V by 5 bases and J by 3 bases, and 10 bases separated the two germline ends. The germline V gene has CDR1 SGHVS and CDR2 FQNEAQ. The CDR3 sequence is CASSVDREETQYF. The DNA for the CDR3 is TGTGCCAGCAGCGTGGACAGAGAAGAGACCCAGTACTTC.

The chain joins TRBV4-1 to TRBJ1-2; 7 positions agree with TRBD1. Germline V gene sequence: CDR1 MGHRA, CDR2 YSYEKL. The CDR3 length is 15 residues. With V trimmed by 1 base and J by 3 bases, 5 bases remained unmatched. The CDR3 here is CASSQGTGADYGYTF. CDR3 nucleotides: TGCGCCAGCAGCCAAGGAACAGGGGCCGACTATGGCTACACCTTC.

The rearrangement uses TRBV2 and TRBJ2-3; TRBD2 matches at 13 bases. Per germline, CDR1 SNHLY and CDR2 FYNNEI. J gave up 5 bases and V 2 bases, and 1 base lay outside the gene matches. This CDR3 has 15 residues. CDR3 residues: CASSERTSGGDTQYF. The DNA for the CDR3 is TGTGCCAGCAGTGAAAGGACTAGCGGGGGAGATACGCAGTATTTT.

J is TRBJ1-1 and V is TRBV27; the D is unclear. Germline V gene lookup returns CDR1 MNHEY and CDR2 SMNVEV (reference sequence). CDR3 size: 11 residues. Trimming removed 8 bases from V and 8 bases from J, with 12 bases in between. The CDR3 region is CASRREAEAFF. Here the CDR3 DNA reads TGTGCCAGCCGTCGGGAGGCCGAAGCTTTCTTT.

This rearrangement joins TRBV5-1 to TRBJ2-7, with 11 bases lining up with TRBD1. The germline CDR1 and CDR2 sequences are SGHRS and YFSETQ. This CDR3 region has 15 residues. The V and J ends lost 2 bases and 4 bases, in that order; junction bases with no gene match: 5. CDR3 sequence (DNA): TGCGCCAGCAGCTTTCGGACAGGGGGCGGGTACGAGCAGTACTTC. Amino acids: CASSFRTGGGYEQYF.

The chain combines TRBV24-1 with TRBJ1-2; 7 bases match TRBD1. This CDR3 is 15 amino acids long. Trimming removed 3 bases from V and 4 bases from J; junction bases left unmatched: 7. Germline V CDR1 and CDR2: KGHDR, SFDVKD. This chain's CDR3 is CATSDTGDRAYGYTF. For the CDR3, the DNA is TGTGCCACCAGTGATACAGGGGACCGGGCCTATGGCTACACCTTC.

This clone was observed once. The V gene is TRBV6-5, the J gene TRBJ1-1; D not certain. V gave up 0 bases and J gave up 1 base, with 6 bases separating them. The germline V gene encodes CDR1 MNHEY and CDR2 SVGAGI. This CDR3 is 14 amino acids long. DNA for the CDR3: TGTGCCAGCAGTTACTCTAACAGGAACACTGAAGCTTTCTTT. Residues: CASSYSNRNTEAFF.

This chain uses TRBV6-5 with TRBJ1-1, with TRBD1 matching 7 bases. After removal of 6 bases from V and 1 base from J, the junction contained 8 bases not matched to a gene. CDR1 is MNHEY, CDR2 SVGAGI, per germline. The CDR3 extends over 15 amino acids. CDR3 nucleotide sequence: TGTGCCAGCAGGCCCGCCCGGGACAGGAACACTGAAGCTTTCTTT. It specifies CASRPARDRNTEAFF.

This rearrangement joins TRBV5-1 to TRBJ2-6, with 8 bases that match TRBD1. This CDR3 has 18 residues. V lost 5 bases and J lost 0; bases outside the gene matches: 10. Germline V CDR1 and CDR2: SGHRS, YFSETQ. CDR3 loop: CASSLDRGPISGANVLTF. As DNA, the CDR3 is TGCGCCAGCAGTTTAGACAGGGGACCTATCTCTGGGGCCAACGTCCTGACTTTC.

The chain has TRBV6-6 and TRBJ1-5, with unresolved D. Germline CDR1 MNHNY, CDR2 SVGAGI (reference sequence). This CDR3 spans 16 amino acids. V shed 2 bases and J shed 0 bases, with 11 bases lying between them. CDR3 nucleotides: TGTGCCAGCAGTTACCGCGGCGGAGATAGCAATCAGCCCCAGCATTTT. It encodes CASSYRGGDSNQPQHF.

The chain is built from TRBV25-1 and TRBJ1-5; 9 nucleotides align to TRBD1. CDR1 MGHDK and CDR2 SYGVNS come from the germline V gene. CDR3 length: 15 amino acids. J was trimmed by 7 bases and V by 4 bases; bases with no gene match: 8. The CDR3 region has the DNA TGTGCCAGCAGTGGCCCGGGACAGGGTTTCCAGCCCCAGCATTTT. It encodes CASSGPGQGFQPQHF. The full variable domain, with the rest looked up from reference TRBV25-1 and TRBJ1-5, is EADIYQTPRYLVIGTGKKITLECSQTMGHDKMYWYQQDPGMELHLIHYSYGVNSTEKGDLSSESTVSRIRTEHFPLTLESARPSHTSQYLCASSGPGQGFQPQHFGDGTRLSIL.

V gene TRBV15 combines with J gene TRBJ1-2; 9 nucleotides align to TRBD1. The V segment lost 1 base and the J segment 4 bases; nucleotides outside the gene matches: 4. The germline gives CDR1 LNHNV, CDR2 YYDKDF (reference sequence). The CDR3 is 15 residues long. In DNA, the CDR3 is TGTGCCACCAGCAGAGGTAAGACAGGGGGCTATGGCTACACCTTC. Translated: CATSRGKTGGYGYTF.

V gene TRBV6-5 combines with J gene TRBJ1-2; D might be TRBD1 (5 bases). V dropped 2 bases and J dropped 2 bases, with 9 bases sitting between them. This CDR3 has 14 amino acids. Germline V CDR1 and CDR2: MNHEY, SVGAGI. The chain's CDR3 is CASSYGRENYGYTF. CDR3 DNA sequence: TGTGCCAGCAGTTACGGCAGGGAAAACTATGGCTACACCTTC.

The sample holds a few counts of this clone. The chain combines TRBV11-3 with TRBJ2-7; possible D gene TRBD2, 5 bases. The V gene lost 4 bases and the J gene lost 2 bases, with 12 bases spanning the gap. This CDR3 spans 14 amino acids. CDR1 SGHNT and CDR2 YENEEA come from the germline V gene. The chain's CDR3 is CASSSWETPYEQYF. The CDR3 nucleotides are TGTGCCAGCAGCTCCTGGGAGACCCCCTACGAGCAGTACTTC. Using reference TRBV11-3 and TRBJ2-7 for the parts outside the CDR3, the full variable domain is EAGVVQSPRYKIIEKKQPVAFWCNPISGHNTLYWYLQNLGQGPELLIRYENEEAVDDSQLPKDRFSAERLKGVDSTLKIQPAELGDSAVYLCASSSWETPYEQYFGPGTRLTVT.

CDR3 sequence reads: CASSLAQAIKRNTEAFF. DNA of the CDR3: TGTGCCAGCAGCTTGGCGCAGGCTATCAAGAGGAACACTGAAGCTTTCTTT. The chain uses TRBV5-6 and TRBJ1-1; D not certain. Trimming removed 0 bases from V and 1 base from J, with 16 bases in between. Germline V CDR1 and CDR2: SGHDT, YYEEEE. The CDR3 sequence is 17 residues long.

This clone was picked up one time. DNA for the CDR3: TGTGCCAGCAGAAAGACAGGGATTAGTTCACCCCTCCACTTT. It specifies CASRKTGISSPLHF. The genes are TRBV27 and TRBJ1-6; TRBD1 aligns across 7 bases. Germline V gives CDR1 MNHEY, CDR2 SMNVEV (reference sequence). The CDR3 runs to 14 residues. The V segment lost 6 bases and the J segment 9 bases; nucleotides outside the gene matches: 8.

The V call is TRBV19, the J call TRBJ2-1; 8 nucleotides line up with TRBD2. The junction had 7 bases not matched to a gene; V was cut back by 4 bases and J by 5 bases. The CDR3 has 15 amino acids. Germline loops: CDR1 LNHDA, CDR2 SQIVND (reference sequence). CDR3 sequence reads: CASSRTSGRNNEQFF. CDR3 coding DNA: TGTGCCAGTAGTAGAACTAGCGGCCGTAACAATGAGCAGTTCTTC.

This rearrangement joins TRBV6-5 to TRBJ1-1, with 10 bases identical to TRBD1. Germline lookup yields CDR1 MNHEY and CDR2 SVGAGI. CDR3 length: 15 amino acids. V shed 4 bases, J shed 0 bases, and the junction held 2 bases outside the gene matches. The CDR3 loop is CASSLTGGLNTEAFF. The CDR3, as DNA: TGTGCCAGCAGTTTGACAGGGGGCTTGAACACTGAAGCTTTCTTT.

This chain uses TRBV3-1 (or the pseudogene TRBV3-2) with TRBJ2-1; D is perhaps TRBD2 (6 bases). Germline values: CDR1 LGHDT, CDR2 YNNKEL (reference sequence). The CDR3 runs 15 residues. Trimming removed 4 bases from V and 3 bases from J, with 13 bases in between. The CDR3 DNA follows: TGTGCCAGCAGCCGGACTGGGGGGTACTACAATGAGCAGTTCTTC. It yields the protein CASSRTGGYYNEQFF.